This T cell receptor (beta chain) was found in a study of T cell responses to AZD1222 COVID-19 vaccine. V shed 7 bases, J shed 1 base, and the junction held 7 bases outside the gene matches. Germline lookup yields CDR1 SQVTM and CDR2 ANQGSEA. The CDR3 loop spans 14 amino acids. Study results and limitations: Distributed over spike, vaccine-associated CD4 TCRs predominated at 160-218 and 743-854. Clonal diversity was possibly underestimated; the donors were predominantly white British and more often female. Breadth and depth of Spike-specific TCRs rose after two AZD1222 doses. Only a handful of individuals given AZD1222 were seropositive at baseline.

In regard to this clone: The antigen is not known.

Libraries were prepared by immunoSEQ multiplex PCR; TCRdb keeps only in-frame clonotypes and omits some of them. Of over 140,000 clones listed, over 90% are singletons. The sequence derives from an adult who received the AZD1222 COVID-19 vaccine. The sample in question was peripheral blood, obtained 28 days after the second AZD1222 dose. This chain connects TRBV29-1 to TRBJ1-3, with 7 positions matching TRBD1. The CDR3: CSARDSLSGNTIYF. Here the CDR3 DNA reads TGCAGCGCCAGGGACAGCCTTTCTGGAAACACCATATATTTT.